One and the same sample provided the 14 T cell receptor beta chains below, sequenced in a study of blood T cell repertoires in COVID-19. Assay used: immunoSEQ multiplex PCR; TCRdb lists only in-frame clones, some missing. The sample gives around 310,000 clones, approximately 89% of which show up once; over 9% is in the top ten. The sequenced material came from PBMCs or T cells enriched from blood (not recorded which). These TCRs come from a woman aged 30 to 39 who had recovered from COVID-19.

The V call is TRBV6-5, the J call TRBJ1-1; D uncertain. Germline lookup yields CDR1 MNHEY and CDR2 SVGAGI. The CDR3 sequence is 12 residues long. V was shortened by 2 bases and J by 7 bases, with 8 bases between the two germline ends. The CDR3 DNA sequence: TGTGCCAGCAGTTACGGCCTAGGTGAAGCTTTCTTT. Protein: CASSYGLGEAFF.

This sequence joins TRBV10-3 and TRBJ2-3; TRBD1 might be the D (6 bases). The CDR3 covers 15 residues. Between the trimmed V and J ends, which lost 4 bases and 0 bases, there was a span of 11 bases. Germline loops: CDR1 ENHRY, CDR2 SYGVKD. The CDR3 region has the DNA TGTGCCATCAGTGGGGGGCCCACCAGCACAGATACGCAGTATTTT. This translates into CAISGGPTSTDTQYF.

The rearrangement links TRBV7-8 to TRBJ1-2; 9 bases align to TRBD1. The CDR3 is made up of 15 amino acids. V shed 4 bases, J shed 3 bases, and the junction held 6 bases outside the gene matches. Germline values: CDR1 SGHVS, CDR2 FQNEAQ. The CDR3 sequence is CASSSPGQGYYGYTF. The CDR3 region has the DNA TGTGCCAGCAGCTCTCCGGGACAGGGTTACTATGGCTACACCTTC.

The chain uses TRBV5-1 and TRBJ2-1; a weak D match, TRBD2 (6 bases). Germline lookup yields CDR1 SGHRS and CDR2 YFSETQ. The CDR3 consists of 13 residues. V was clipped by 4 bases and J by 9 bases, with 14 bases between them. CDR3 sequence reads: CASSRRGTLEQFF. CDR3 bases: TGCGCCAGCAGCCGTCGCGGGACCCTTGAGCAGTTCTTC.

The CDR3 is CASSPMTSGSHEQYF. The CDR3 DNA reads as TGCGCCAGCAGCCCGATGACTAGCGGGAGCCACGAGCAGTACTTC. The rearrangement uses TRBV5-1 and TRBJ2-7; TRBD2 matches 12 bases. This CDR3 contains 15 residues. Trimming removed 4 bases from V and 5 bases from J; junction bases left unmatched: 7. Germline CDR1 is SGHRS and CDR2 is YFSETQ. The entire variable domain, with the rest obtained from reference TRBV5-1 and TRBJ2-7, is as follows: KAGVTQTPRYLIKTRGQQVTLSCSPISGHRSVSWYQQTPGQGLQFLFEYFSETQRNKGNFPGRFSGRQFSNSRSEMNVSTLELGDSALYLCASSPMTSGSHEQYFGPGTRLTVT.

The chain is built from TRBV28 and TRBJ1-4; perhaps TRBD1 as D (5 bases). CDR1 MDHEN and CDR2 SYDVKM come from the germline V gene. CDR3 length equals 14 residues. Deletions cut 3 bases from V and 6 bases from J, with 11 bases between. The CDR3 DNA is TGTGCCAGCAGTTTTCAGGGCCGAGATGAAAAACTGTTTTTT. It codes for CASSFQGRDEKLFF.

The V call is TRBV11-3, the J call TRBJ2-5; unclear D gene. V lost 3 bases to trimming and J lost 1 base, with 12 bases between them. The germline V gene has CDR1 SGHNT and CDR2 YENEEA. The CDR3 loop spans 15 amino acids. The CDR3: CASSFVPGIQETQYF. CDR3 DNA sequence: TGTGCCAGCAGCTTCGTCCCAGGTATCCAAGAGACCCAGTACTTC.

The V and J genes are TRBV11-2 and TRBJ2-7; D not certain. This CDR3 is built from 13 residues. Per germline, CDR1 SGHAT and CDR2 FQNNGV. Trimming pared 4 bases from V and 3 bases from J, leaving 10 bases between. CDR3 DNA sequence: TGTGCCAGCAGCTCAAGCCACGTCTACGAGCAGTACTTC. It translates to CASSSSHVYEQYF. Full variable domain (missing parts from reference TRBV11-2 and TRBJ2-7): EAGVAQSPRYKIIEKRQSVAFWCNPISGHATLYWYQQILGQGPKLLIQFQNNGVVDDSQLPKDRFSAERLKGVDSTLKIQPAKLEDSAVYLCASSSSHVYEQYFGPGTRLTVT.

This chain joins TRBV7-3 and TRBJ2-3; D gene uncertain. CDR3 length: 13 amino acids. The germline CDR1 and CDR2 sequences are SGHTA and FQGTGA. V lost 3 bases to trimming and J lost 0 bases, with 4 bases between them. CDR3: CASSLSSTDTQYF. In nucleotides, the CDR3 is TGTGCCAGCAGCTTGAGTAGCACAGATACGCAGTATTTT.

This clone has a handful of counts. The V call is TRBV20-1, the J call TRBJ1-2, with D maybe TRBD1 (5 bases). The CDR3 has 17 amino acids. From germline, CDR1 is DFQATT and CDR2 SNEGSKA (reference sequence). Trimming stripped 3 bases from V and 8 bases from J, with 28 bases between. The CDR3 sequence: CSASAPSAGKGKEGYTF. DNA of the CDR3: TGCAGTGCTAGTGCCCCCTCCGCGGGAAAGGGGAAGGAAGGCTACACCTTC.

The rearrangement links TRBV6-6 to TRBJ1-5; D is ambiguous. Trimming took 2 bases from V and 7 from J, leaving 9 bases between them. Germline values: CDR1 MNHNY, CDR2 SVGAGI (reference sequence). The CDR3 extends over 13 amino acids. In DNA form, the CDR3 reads TGTGCCAGCAGTTACCCGACGGGACAGCCCCAGCATTTT. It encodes CASSYPTGQPQHF.

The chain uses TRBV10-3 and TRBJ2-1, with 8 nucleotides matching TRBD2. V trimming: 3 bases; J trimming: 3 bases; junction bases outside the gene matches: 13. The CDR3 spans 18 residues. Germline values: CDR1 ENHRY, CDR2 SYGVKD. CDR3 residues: CAISEIKVRLAHYNEQFF. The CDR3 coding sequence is TGTGCCATCAGTGAAATTAAGGTAAGACTAGCGCACTACAATGAGCAGTTCTTC.

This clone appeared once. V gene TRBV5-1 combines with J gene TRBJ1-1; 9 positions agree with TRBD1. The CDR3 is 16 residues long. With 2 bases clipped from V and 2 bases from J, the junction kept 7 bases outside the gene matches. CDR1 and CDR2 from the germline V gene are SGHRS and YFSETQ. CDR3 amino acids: CASSFTGGAGNTEAFF. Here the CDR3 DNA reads TGCGCCAGCAGCTTTACAGGGGGCGCGGGAAACACTGAAGCTTTCTTT.

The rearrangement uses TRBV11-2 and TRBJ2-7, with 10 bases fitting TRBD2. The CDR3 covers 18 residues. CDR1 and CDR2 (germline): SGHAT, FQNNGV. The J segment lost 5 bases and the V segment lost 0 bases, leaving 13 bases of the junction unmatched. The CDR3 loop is CASSLDYRPSGSSNEQYF. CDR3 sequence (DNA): TGTGCCAGCAGCTTAGATTACCGCCCTAGCGGGAGCTCGAACGAGCAGTACTTC.